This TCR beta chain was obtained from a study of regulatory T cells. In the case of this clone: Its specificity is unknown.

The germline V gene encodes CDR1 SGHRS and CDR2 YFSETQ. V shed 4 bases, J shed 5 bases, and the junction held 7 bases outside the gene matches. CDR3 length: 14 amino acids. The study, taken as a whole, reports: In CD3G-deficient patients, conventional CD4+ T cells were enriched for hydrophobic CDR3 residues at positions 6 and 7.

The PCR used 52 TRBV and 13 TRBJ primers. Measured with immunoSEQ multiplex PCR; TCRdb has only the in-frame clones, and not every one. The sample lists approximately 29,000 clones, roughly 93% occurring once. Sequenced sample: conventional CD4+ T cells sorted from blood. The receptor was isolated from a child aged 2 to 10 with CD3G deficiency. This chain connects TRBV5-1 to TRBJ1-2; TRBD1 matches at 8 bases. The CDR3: CASSPGQGKYGYTF. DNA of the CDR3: TGCGCCAGCAGCCCCGGACAGGGCAAGTATGGCTACACCTTC. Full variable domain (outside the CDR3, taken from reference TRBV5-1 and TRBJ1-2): KAGVTQTPRYLIKTRGQQVTLSCSPISGHRSVSWYQQTPGQGLQFLFEYFSETQRNKGNFPGRFSGRQFSNSRSEMNVSTLELGDSALYLCASSPGQGKYGYTFGSGTRLTVV.